This T cell receptor (beta chain) appears in the sequencing data of a study of CD8+ T cells in alopecia areata. The sample holds a few counts of this clone. The length of the CDR3 is 19 residues. CDR1 and CDR2 from the germline V gene are SGHVS and FNYEAQ. V gave up 2 bases and J gave up 4 bases; unmatched junction bases: 13. Treatment: oral pan-JAK inhibitor, 5-10 mg twice daily. Following extraction, RNA underwent reverse transcription to cDNA, which served as the sequencing template. Using immunoSEQ multiplex PCR, the repertoire was profiled, and TCRdb retains in-frame clones only, with some absent. The data show around 100,000 clones, with roughly 56% seen just once and roughly 3.5% held by the top ten.

The chain carries TRBV7-6 and TRBJ2-1, with 11 bases that match TRBD2. This sample comprised CD4+ T cells sorted from blood, obtained at week 24, from a patient treated with tofacitinib. This receptor was obtained from a human donor with alopecia areata. As DNA, the CDR3 is TGTGCCAGCAGCTTATATGGTTTGCTAGCGGGGGGAAAGTACAATGAGCAGTTCTTC. Translating gives CASSLYGLLAGGKYNEQFF.